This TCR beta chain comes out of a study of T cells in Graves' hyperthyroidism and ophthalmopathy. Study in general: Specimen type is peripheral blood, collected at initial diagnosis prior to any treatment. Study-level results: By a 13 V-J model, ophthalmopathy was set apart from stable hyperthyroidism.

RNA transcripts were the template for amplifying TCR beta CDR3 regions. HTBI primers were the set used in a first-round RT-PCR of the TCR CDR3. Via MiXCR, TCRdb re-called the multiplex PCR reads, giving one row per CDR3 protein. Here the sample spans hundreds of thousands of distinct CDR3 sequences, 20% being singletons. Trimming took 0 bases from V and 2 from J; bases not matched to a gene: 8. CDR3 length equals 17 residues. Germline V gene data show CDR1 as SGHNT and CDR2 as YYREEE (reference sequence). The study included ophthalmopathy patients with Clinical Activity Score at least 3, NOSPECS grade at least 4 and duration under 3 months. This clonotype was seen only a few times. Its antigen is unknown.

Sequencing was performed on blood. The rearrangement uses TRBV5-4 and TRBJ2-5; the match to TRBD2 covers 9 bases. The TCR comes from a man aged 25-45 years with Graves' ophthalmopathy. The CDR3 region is CASSLAMTSGPQETQYF. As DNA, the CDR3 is TGTGCCAGCAGCTTGGCTATGACTAGCGGACCACAAGAGACCCAGTACTTC.